One and the same sample provided the 4 T cell receptor beta chains below, sequenced in a study of T cells in Graves' hyperthyroidism and ophthalmopathy. It was RNA transcripts that yielded the amplified TCR beta CDR3 regions. During a first-round RT-PCR of the TCR CDR3, the HTBI primer set was used. MiXCR was run by TCRdb on the multiplex PCR reads, yielding one entry per CDR3 protein. Found here are about 570,000 distinct CDR3 sequences, around 42% of them singletons; the top ten hold 15% to 20%. Material for sequencing was peripheral blood or thyroid tissue (not recorded which). All receptors come from an adult woman with Graves' disease, either hyperthyroidism or ophthalmopathy (not recorded which).

This clonotype was detected ten times or more. The chain joins TRBV2 to TRBJ1-3, with TRBD1 matching 7 bases. In germline, CDR1 is SNHLY, CDR2 FYNNEI. The V gene end was trimmed by 5 bases and the J gene end by 7 bases; junction bases not matched to a gene: 5. The CDR3 loop spans 13 amino acids. The CDR3, as DNA: TGTGCCAGCAGTTCGACAGGGCTTAACACCATATATTTT. It yields the protein CASSSTGLNTIYF.

The chain carries TRBV7-2 and TRBJ2-7; 7 bases align to TRBD2. Trimming removed 0 bases from V and 1 base from J; junction bases left unmatched: 6. This CDR3 region has 16 residues. CDR1 and CDR2 from the germline V gene are SGHTA and FQGNSA. CDR3 amino acids: CASSLAGGTNSYEQYF. The DNA of the CDR3 is TGTGCCAGCAGCTTAGCGGGAGGGACGAATTCCTACGAGCAGTACTTC.

V is TRBV15 and J is TRBJ1-2; D possibly corresponds to TRBD1 (6 bases). V dropped 3 bases and J dropped 7 bases, with 15 bases sitting between them. The CDR3 spans 14 residues. Per the germline V gene, CDR1 is LNHNV and CDR2 is YYDKDF (reference sequence). CDR3 loop: CATSRPRTEFGYTF. In nucleotides, the CDR3 is TGTGCCACCAGCAGGCCGCGGACAGAATTTGGCTACACCTTC.

V gene TRBV2 combines with J gene TRBJ2-5; TRBD1 matches at 8 bases. The CDR3 loop spans 14 amino acids. Trimming at V came to 8 bases and at J to 0 bases, leaving 5 bases not matched to a gene. The germline V gene has CDR1 SNHLY and CDR2 FYNNEI. Here the CDR3 DNA reads TGTGCCAGCTTGACAGGGGAGCACCAAGAGACCCAGTACTTC. Its protein product is CASLTGEHQETQYF. Based on the CDR3 plus reference TRBV2 and TRBJ2-5, the full variable domain is EPEVTQTPSHQVTQMGQEVILRCVPISNHLYFYWYRQILGQKVEFLVSFYNNEISEKSEIFDDQFSVERPDGSNFTLKIRSTKLEDSAMYFCASLTGEHQETQYFGPGTRLLVL.